A single TCR beta chain is shown here with its context. This sample was included in a study of blood T cell repertoires in COVID-19. Study-wide background: From the United States, Italy and Spain came samples of acute and convalescent COVID-19. PBMCs, B-cell-depleted T cells, or T cells provided the cDNA or gDNA that made up the material.

Authors' data handling: Amplification of reference gene primers provided the estimated nucleated cell counts. TCRdb keeps only in-frame clones here, not all; method: immunoSEQ multiplex PCR. Clone size and V and J calls were adopted from that table, with D and trimming inferred from the DNA. Of some 130,000 clones in the sample, over 85% were seen once. This receptor was taken from a man in his forties or fifties with active COVID-19. Sequenced input: peripheral blood.

CDR3 nucleotides: TGTGCCAGCAGTGATCCCAGGGCAAGGGATACGCAGTATTTT. Translated, it gives CASSDPRARDTQYF. This chain joins TRBV2 and TRBJ2-3; D is perhaps TRBD1 (5 bases). Germline CDR1 reads SNHLY; CDR2 reads FYNNEI. The ends were cut back, 3 bases at V and 6 bases at J, with 13 bases in the middle. The CDR3 loop spans 14 amino acids.